This T cell receptor (beta chain) was observed in a study of T cell repertoires in cytomegalovirus infection (dated by TCRdb to the late 2010s). About the study as a whole: Because public TCR beta signatures pointed to carriage of CMV infection together with the matching HLA type, the HLA type of each donor mattered for the analysis.

Remarks on this clonotype: Its antigen is not yet known. Per-base quality was not reported, and no clone a single base away is much larger than it.

Broad study findings and their caveats: Carriers of CMV infection plus the relevant HLA type were discriminated by the cumulative frequency of public TCR beta family members in the study cohort and in an independent roughly 340-donor cohort. The ex vivo response was dominated by HLA-C-restricted CMV-specific TCR beta clonotypes, which also provided the single most frequent clonotype in two of eight donors.

The run used an Illumina HiSeq 1500. Clones were called with MiXCR by TCRdb after fastp trimmed the public reads at Q25, and only in-frame beta chains were retained. Rows are combined by CDR3 protein, so each entry shows the most common genes and DNA. Within this sample are around 300,000 distinct CDR3 sequences, with more than 8% of them counted one time only. Around 4.5% of the sample is taken by the ten largest. From the cysteine up to the phenylalanine, the CDR3 has a length of 16 residues. The entry retains the CDR3 DNA only, 48 bases that are in frame from base 1. Sequences SGHAT (CDR1) and FQNNGV (CDR2) are obtained from the germline V gene. From V the trimming removes 4 bases and from J it removes 0 bases, while the gene matches leave 5 bases of the junction unaccounted for.

This clonotype was obtained from a human donor in good health (CMV status not recorded). Some clones in this sample may be carry-over from other donors' samples. The rearrangement joined TRBV11-2 to TRBJ1-4, with TRBD1 identical over 7 junction bases. The specimen sequenced was PBMCs. The DNA sequence is given as TGTGCCAGCAGCTCCACAGGGGTAGCAACTAATGAAAAACTGTTTTTT. It translates to CASSSTGVATNEKLFF.